The entry below gives a single T cell receptor beta chain sequence along with its context. This clone was recorded a few times. Its antigen remains undetermined. Qualities for individual bases were not recorded, and no much larger clone is one base off. From each donor, a single peripheral blood sample of 95 to 150 mL on average was drawn into heparinised tubes. Naive, central memory, regulatory and stem cell-like memory CD4+ T cells were sorted on a BD FACSAria II using a panel including CD45RO, CCR7, CD25, CD127, CD95 and CD27. A purity above 98% was achieved for all sorted populations. PBMCs were separated immediately by Lymphoprep density gradient centrifugation and were stained directly, without being cultured. Samples were stained and sorted in pairs, with one healthy donor and one patient per experiment, so that batch effects were minimized. This specimen belongs to a study of beta chain features in type 1 diabetes (dated by TCRdb to the late 2010s). Some background on the complete study: Patients and healthy donors did not differ in mean age, gender distribution, total cell number or subset yield. A total of some 100,000,000 sorted cells were examined across all samples, and the number of cells per subset was strongly correlated with RNA yield. The study compared the TCRB repertoires of sorted circulating CD4+ T cell subsets in recently diagnosed type 1 diabetes patients with those in matched healthy donors. Naive and central memory subsets were obtained from all 28 donors, but regulatory and stem cell-like memory subsets were isolated from only 8 patients and roughly 8 healthy donors. Study-level results and caveats: Type 1 diabetes patients showed a moderate but significant shortening of TCRB CDR3 length in all four CD4+ subsets. The naive, central memory and regulatory TCRB repertoires appeared to resemble one another more closely among patients than among healthy donors. PCR might favor shorter templates, but patient and control samples were amplified and corrected together, so any skew would affect both groups equally. Because cDNA rather than genomic DNA was sequenced, highly expressing activated cells could have been over-represented, although no difference in activation and CD3 levels was found between groups. Fewer insertions and more nucleotide deletions at VDJ recombination sites were observed in patients with type 1 diabetes, implying thymic rearrangement abnormalities. Only small numbers of individuals were included in the HLA sub-analyses, which left unresolved whether HLA type had any influence on TCRB rearrangement.

The High Capacity cDNA Reverse Transcription Kit was used to reverse transcribe all of the isolated RNA, meaning that expressed TCRB transcripts were what got sequenced. Deep immunoSEQ sequencing was applied to naive, central memory and regulatory T cell samples, giving an average of roughly 3.6 million total reads per sample. After sorted cells were lysed in RLT buffer, RNA was extracted with DNase-treated RNeasy Micro or Mini kits, with the choice depending on cell number. To prevent cross-contamination, every cell subset was processed on its own, while patient and healthy donor samples were processed together. TCRB sequences were amplified from cDNA with the immunoSEQ multiplex PCR, producing 87-bp fragments spanning the CDR3 region. The amplicons were sequenced using the Illumina HiSeq platform. Per the source publication's procedure: PCR bias was computationally corrected using synthetic template baselines, reads within Hamming distance 2 were collapsed, and singletons that could not be merged were discarded. Reads were aligned against IMGT so that V, D and J genes, CDR3 length and insertions or deletions at six rearrangement sites could be assigned. Clonotype counts were normalized to sorted cell number within each subset before computing true diversity and Gini coefficients with the tcR R package. The overlap coefficient, calculated on TCRB nucleotide sequences, was used to quantify repertoire sharing. As a proxy for the pre-selection repertoire, out-of-frame TCRB sequences from naive cells were analyzed. TCRdb stores this immuneACCESS table with in-frame sequences only. Part of the clones is absent; in the studies checked, under half of the shortfall reflects unresolved V genes, and no reason is known for the rest. Clone size and the V and J calls come from that table; the DNA yielded D and trimming. The table for this sample lists 240,000 or so clones; approximately 15% of them were counted only once. Clones ranked in the top ten supply almost 0.02% of the sample.

Including the terminal cysteine and phenylalanine, the CDR3 comprises 17 residues. Kept here is only the CDR3 DNA, which spans 51 bases and is read in frame from base 1. CDR1 and CDR2, looked up from the germline V gene, are SGHTA and FQGNSA. Trimming removed 1 base from V and 1 base from J, leaving 15 bases between the germline ends. This TCR came from a man aged 25-45 years with type 1 diabetes. The rearrangement combines TRBV7-2 with TRBJ2-3; the D region possibly corresponds to TRBD1 (6 bases align). Material: naive CD4+ T cells from blood. Explained via the paper, the cell subset or site label denotes: true naive CD4+ T cells. Read as DNA, the sequence is TGTGCCAGCAGCTTAGAGCGTCCCCCAGGGGGCACAGATACGCAGTATTTT. It specifies CASSLERPPGGTDTQYF.